This T cell receptor (beta chain) came from a study of a mutant IDH1 vaccine in newly diagnosed glioma. The wider study: Eight vaccine injections were given to patients in weeks 1, 3, 5, 7, 11, 15, 19 and 23. Points from the study as a whole: Among patients, nearly 95% showed immune responses induced by the vaccine.

Regarding time point: week 5, during vaccination. Topical imiquimod was applied with each vaccine dose, which held 300 ug of mutant IDH1 20-mer peptide. This CDR3 has 12 residues. The germline CDR1 and CDR2 sequences are LNHDA and SQIVND (reference sequence). V was trimmed by 7 bases and J by 7 bases, leaving 13 bases between them. Details on this clone: The antigen is not known.

Here immunoSEQ multiplex PCR was the method, and the copy in TCRdb shows in-frame clones only, minus some. Here the sample spans 50,000 to 75,000 clones, under 90% being singletons. This sequence was found in a woman aged 50 to 60 with glioma. The specimen was PBMCs, collected from a glioma patient whose treatment included an IDH1 peptide vaccine. The genes are TRBV19 and TRBJ1-2, with D tentatively TRBD1 (5 bases). The CDR3 protein is CASNGARGGYTF. CDR3 bases: TGTGCCAGTAACGGGGCCCGGGGTGGCTACACCTTC.